This T cell receptor (beta chain) is drawn from a study of Ad26.COV2.S vaccination and SARS-CoV-2 variants (dated by TCRdb to the early 2020s). For the wider study: TCRbeta repertoire sequencing served as the tool for gauging how specific and how broad the SARS-CoV-2-reactive T cell receptors were following Ad26.COV2.S vaccination. A total of some 30 samples were included in the TCR-sequenced set, comprising some 20 Ad26.COV2.S vaccine recipients, 5 placebo recipients and 8 SARS-CoV-2 convalescent individuals. Broader findings and caveats from the paper: After vaccination, substantial breadth of spike-specific CD8+ and CD4+ T cell responses was reported. Non-spike TCR breadth was comparable between vaccine and placebo recipients, consistent with the vaccine containing only spike. Spike-specific TCR breadth was higher in Ad26.COV2.S recipients than in placebo recipients (P = 0.0014). According to the authors, total T cell responses may have been underestimated by the TCR breadth and depth analyses.

Of note for this clone: No antigen is known for it. Base qualities are missing; no much larger clone stands one base away.

The immunoSEQ Assay was the method used to sequence TCRbeta CDR3 regions. After extraction, genomic DNA underwent amplification by bias-controlled multiplex PCR, followed by high-throughput sequencing. The paper's processing steps were these. Collapsing and filtering of sequences were performed to quantify the absolute abundance of each unique TCRbeta CDR3 region. T cell fraction was estimated by normalizing TCRbeta template counts to usable DNA, with usable DNA measured through amplification of reference genes found in all nucleated cells. Repertoire TCRs were annotated as SARS-CoV-2-specific when V gene, CDR3 amino acid sequence and J gene were exactly matched to a known reactive TCR set. The reference SARS-CoV-2 TCR set was derived from MIRA and filtered for enrichment in COVID-19-positive ImmuneCODE repertoires, a step that removed public or cross-reactive TCRs. Using the MIRA antigens, annotated TCRs were further analysed by specific ORF or by position within an ORF. Depth was the summed frequency of annotated unique rearrangements, while breadth was defined as annotated unique rearrangements over total unique productive rearrangements. Two-sided Wilcoxon rank-sum tests were applied when comparing TCR breadth between groups. TCRdb provides this immuneACCESS table in a form limited to in-frame rearrangements. Some clones are lacking; in checked studies, under half of them reflect an unresolved V gene, and why the rest are absent is not known. The V and J calls and the clone size are those of that table, but D and trimming were determined from the DNA. For this sample the table gives about 350,000 clones, of which about 91% were detected only once. Around 4.2% of the sample belongs to the ten largest clones.

The sample's time point label, in plain terms: individuals recovered from natural SARS-CoV-2 infection. Including cysteine and phenylalanine, the CDR3 has 18 amino acids. The only DNA kept is the CDR3, 54 bases in frame from the first base. V sheds 3 bases and J sheds 0 bases, leaving 18 bases between their ends. Looking up the germline V gene (reference sequence) yields CDR1 DFQATT and CDR2 SNEGSKA. Material: peripheral blood, obtained after recovery from COVID-19. This TCR was sampled from a human donor who had recovered from COVID-19. In this chain, TRBV20-1 is recombined with TRBJ2-6; 6 matching bases give a weak D call of TRBD2. The nucleotide sequence is given as TGCAGTGCTAGTCGTCCCGGGGGTTTAAACTCTGGGGCCAACGTCCTGACTTTC. Its translation is CSASRPGGLNSGANVLTF.